These T cell receptor beta chains were read from a single sample in a study of shared clonotypes between healthy human individuals. Generated by immunoSEQ multiplex PCR, the TCRdb table keeps only in-frame clones and is missing some. The sample has 530,000 or so clones, 60% to 80% seen once. The material sequenced was PBMCs. The receptors shown here come from a woman in her forties in good health. Some clones in this sample may be carry-over from other donors' samples. CDR3s include the opening cysteine and the closing phenylalanine or tryptophan. Each record gives: V gene, D gene, J gene, clone size, CDR3 DNA, CDR3 protein. The D gene is left open where the match is weak. Some rows have no size entry. The others give once, few or many, or a class for an expanded clone.

V gene: TRBV28; D gene: -; J gene: TRBJ1-2; clone size: -; CDR3 DNA: TGTGCCAGCAGTTCCCCGGCCCTTAGGGGCTACACCTTC; CDR3 protein: CASSSPALRGYTF
V gene: TRBV5-4; D gene: -; J gene: TRBJ2-5; clone size: -; CDR3 DNA: TGTGCCAGCAGCTTGGGGGGGTCGGGGCCCCAAGAGACCCAGTACTTC; CDR3 protein: CASSLGGSGPQETQYF
V gene: TRBV9; D gene: -; J gene: TRBJ1-4; clone size: -; CDR3 DNA: TGTGCCAGCAGCGTAGGTCGGGGGGCTAATGAAAAACTGTTTTTT; CDR3 protein: CASSVGRGANEKLFF
V gene: TRBV7-2; D gene: -; J gene: TRBJ2-7; clone size: -; CDR3 DNA: TGTGCCAGCAGCCCGACGGGATCGTACGAGCAGTACTTC; CDR3 protein: CASSPTGSYEQYF
V gene: TRBV7-8; D gene: TRBD1; J gene: TRBJ2-1; clone size: -; CDR3 DNA: TGTGCCAGCAGCCGCCTCAGACAGGGTTGGGATGAGCAGTTCTTC; CDR3 protein: CASSRLRQGWDEQFF
V gene: TRBV5-4; D gene: -; J gene: TRBJ2-3; clone size: -; CDR3 DNA: TGTGCCAGCAGCTTGCTGAACGGAGATACGCAGTATTTT; CDR3 protein: CASSLLNGDTQYF
V gene: TRBV10-3; D gene: TRBD1; J gene: TRBJ1-2; clone size: few; CDR3 DNA: TGTGCCATCAGTGAGACGGGGACAGGGGCCCTCGGCTATGGCTACACCTTC; CDR3 protein: CAISETGTGALGYGYTF
V gene: TRBV18; D gene: TRBD2; J gene: TRBJ2-1; clone size: -; CDR3 DNA: TGTGCCAGCTCACGCGAACTAGCGGGAGGAACCTACAATGAGCAGTTCTTC; CDR3 protein: CASSRELAGGTYNEQFF
V gene: TRBV6-5; D gene: TRBD1; J gene: TRBJ2-3; clone size: -; CDR3 DNA: TGTGCCAGCCGAGCGACAGGGACCGATACGCAGTATTTT; CDR3 protein: CASRATGTDTQYF
V gene: TRBV7-3; D gene: -; J gene: TRBJ2-5; clone size: -; CDR3 DNA: TGTGCCAGCAGCCGGGACTTCCAAGAGACCCAGTACTTC; CDR3 protein: CASSRDFQETQYF
V gene: TRBV7-2; D gene: -; J gene: TRBJ1-1; clone size: once; CDR3 DNA: TGTGCCAGCAGCTTAGCGTGGCACGCGAACACTGAAGCTTTCTTT; CDR3 protein: CASSLAWHANTEAFF
V gene: TRBV18; D gene: -; J gene: TRBJ2-5; clone size: -; CDR3 DNA: TGTGCCAGCTCACCCCTTTACAGGAAGACCCAGTACTTC; CDR3 protein: CASSPLYRKTQYF
V gene: TRBV7-9; D gene: TRBD2; J gene: TRBJ2-5; clone size: -; CDR3 DNA: TGTGCCAGCAGTTTCCCCCTTGAACTAGCGGGAGGGCGGGAGACCCAGTACTTC; CDR3 protein: CASSFPLELAGGRETQYF
V gene: TRBV6-4; D gene: -; J gene: TRBJ2-2; clone size: -; CDR3 DNA: TGTGCCAGCAGTGACGGGGGGAACACCGGGGAGCTGTTTTTT; CDR3 protein: CASSDGGNTGELFF
V gene: TRBV6-5; D gene: TRBD2; J gene: TRBJ2-5; clone size: -; CDR3 DNA: TGTGCCAGCAGTTCGAGACTAGCGGTGACGGAGACCCAGTACTTC; CDR3 protein: CASSSRLAVTETQYF
V gene: TRBV19; D gene: TRBD2; J gene: TRBJ2-7; clone size: -; CDR3 DNA: TGTGCCAGTAGTCTCGGTGTGGGTAGCGGGAGAAGCAAAGGCTACGAGCAGTACTTC; CDR3 protein: CASSLGVGSGRSKGYEQYF
V gene: TRBV4-1; D gene: -; J gene: TRBJ2-1; clone size: -; CDR3 DNA: TGCGCCAGCAGCCGCGGAACTAGGGGAGTGGAGTTCTTC; CDR3 protein: CASSRGTRGVEFF
V gene: TRBV5-4; D gene: -; J gene: TRBJ1-3; clone size: -; CDR3 DNA: TGTGCCAGCAGCCTACCGACAGGCTCTGGAAACACCATATATTTT; CDR3 protein: CASSLPTGSGNTIYF
V gene: TRBV7-2; D gene: TRBD2; J gene: TRBJ2-3; clone size: -; CDR3 DNA: TGTGCCAGCAGCTTTTTCCTTGAGACTAGCGGGAGTCCAGATACGCAGTATTTT; CDR3 protein: CASSFFLETSGSPDTQYF
V gene: TRBV7-2; D gene: -; J gene: TRBJ2-5; clone size: once; CDR3 DNA: TGTGCCAGCAGCTTACAAGGGACAACCCAAGAGACCCAGTACTTC; CDR3 protein: CASSLQGTTQETQYF
V gene: TRBV23-1; D gene: TRBD1; J gene: TRBJ1-4; clone size: -; CDR3 DNA: TGCGCCAGCAGACCAACGGGACAGGGGGCGGCTAATGAAAAACTGTTTTTT; CDR3 protein: CASRPTGQGAANEKLFF
V gene: TRBV12-2; D gene: -; J gene: TRBJ2-2; clone size: few; CDR3 DNA: TGTGCAAGTCCCAGGAAGAAGAGACCCACCGGGGAGCTGTTTTTT; CDR3 protein: CASPRKKRPTGELFF
V gene: TRBV30; D gene: -; J gene: TRBJ1-1; clone size: -; CDR3 DNA: TGTGCCTGGAGTGTTGACAGTGGCACTGAAGCTTTCTTT; CDR3 protein: CAWSVDSGTEAFF
V gene: TRBV19; D gene: -; J gene: TRBJ2-5; clone size: -; CDR3 DNA: TGTGCCAGTTCTGTGGGAACCCAAGAGACCCAGTACTTC; CDR3 protein: CASSVGTQETQYF
V gene: TRBV18; D gene: TRBD1; J gene: TRBJ1-1; clone size: -; CDR3 DNA: TGTGCCAGCTCACCCATGGGGACAGGGGGGGATACTGAAGCTTTCTTT; CDR3 protein: CASSPMGTGGDTEAFF
V gene: TRBV5-6; D gene: -; J gene: TRBJ2-7; clone size: -; CDR3 DNA: TGTGCCAGCAGCTCGGAATATACAGGGAGTGTTTACGAGCAGTACTTC; CDR3 protein: CASSSEYTGSVYEQYF
V gene: TRBV6-1; D gene: -; J gene: TRBJ1-2; clone size: -; CDR3 DNA: TGTGCCAGCAGTATAGGGCGGACAGCGTACTATGGCTACACCTTC; CDR3 protein: CASSIGRTAYYGYTF
V gene: TRBV7-3; D gene: -; J gene: TRBJ1-1; clone size: -; CDR3 DNA: TGTGCCAGCAGCTTAAACAGGAACACTGAAGCTTTCTTT; CDR3 protein: CASSLNRNTEAFF
V gene: TRBV5-4; D gene: -; J gene: TRBJ1-1; clone size: -; CDR3 DNA: TGTGCCAGCAGCGCGGGACCTCAAATTGAAGCTTTCTTT; CDR3 protein: CASSAGPQIEAFF
V gene: TRBV19; D gene: TRBD1; J gene: TRBJ2-7; clone size: -; CDR3 DNA: TGTGCCAGTAGGGAAGGGGGCTCGTACGAGCAGTACTTC; CDR3 protein: CASREGGSYEQYF
V gene: TRBV5-6; D gene: TRBD1; J gene: TRBJ2-7; clone size: -; CDR3 DNA: TGTGCCAGCAGCCGCGGGACAGGGCCCGTAGGGCAGTACTTC; CDR3 protein: CASSRGTGPVGQYF
V gene: TRBV5-6; D gene: TRBD2; J gene: TRBJ2-1; clone size: -; CDR3 DNA: TGTGCCAGCAGCTTACTACTAGCGGGAAGAAGCAATGAGCAGTTCTTC; CDR3 protein: CASSLLLAGRSNEQFF
V gene: TRBV7-2; D gene: -; J gene: TRBJ1-5; clone size: many; CDR3 DNA: TGTGCCAGCAGCCTCCGGGACACTGGTCAGCCCCAGCATTTT; CDR3 protein: CASSLRDTGQPQHF
V gene: TRBV5-1; D gene: -; J gene: TRBJ2-5; clone size: -; CDR3 DNA: TGCGCCAGCAGCTTGGCGGGAGTAGGAGAGACCCAGTACTTC; CDR3 protein: CASSLAGVGETQYF
V gene: TRBV28; D gene: TRBD2; J gene: TRBJ2-7; clone size: -; CDR3 DNA: TGTGCCAGCAGCCCCGGACTAGCGGCGGTCTACGAGCAGTACTTC; CDR3 protein: CASSPGLAAVYEQYF
V gene: TRBV6-1; D gene: -; J gene: TRBJ2-1; clone size: -; CDR3 DNA: TGTGCCAGCAGTGAATCTGATGGCAGGGGATCAGCTGAGCAGTTCTTC; CDR3 protein: CASSESDGRGSAEQFF
V gene: TRBV29-1; D gene: -; J gene: TRBJ2-7; clone size: -; CDR3 DNA: TGCAGCGCAGTCCGAGATGGATACGGTTACGAGCAGTACTTC; CDR3 protein: CSAVRDGYGYEQYF
V gene: TRBV5-1; D gene: -; J gene: TRBJ2-1; clone size: -; CDR3 DNA: TGCGCCAGCAGCTTGGAGGGAGACAGCTCCTACAATGAGCAGTTCTTC; CDR3 protein: CASSLEGDSSYNEQFF
V gene: TRBV4-2; D gene: -; J gene: TRBJ2-4; clone size: -; CDR3 DNA: TGTGCCAGCAGCCAGACTAGGCCCACCCCGGGAAACATTCAGTACTTC; CDR3 protein: CASSQTRPTPGNIQYF
V gene: TRBV7-6; D gene: -; J gene: TRBJ2-5; clone size: -; CDR3 DNA: TGTGCCAGCAGCCCCCTGGGTAGCACCCAGTACTTC; CDR3 protein: CASSPLGSTQYF
V gene: TRBV7-9; D gene: -; J gene: TRBJ2-5; clone size: -; CDR3 DNA: TGTGCCAGCAGCTTACTTGGGGGCAGGGAGACCCAGTACTTC; CDR3 protein: CASSLLGGRETQYF
V gene: TRBV5-1; D gene: -; J gene: TRBJ2-7; clone size: -; CDR3 DNA: TGCGCCAGCAGCATACGAGCGACCTCCTACGAGCAGTACTTC; CDR3 protein: CASSIRATSYEQYF
V gene: TRBV29-1; D gene: TRBD2; J gene: TRBJ2-3; clone size: -; CDR3 DNA: TGCAGCGTTGTTAGCGGGAGCACAGATACGCAGTATTTT; CDR3 protein: CSVVSGSTDTQYF
V gene: TRBV28; D gene: TRBD1; J gene: TRBJ1-3; clone size: -; CDR3 DNA: TGTGCCAGCAGAGAGGGGGCGCGAGGAAACACCATATATTTT; CDR3 protein: CASREGARGNTIYF
V gene: TRBV7-9; D gene: TRBD1; J gene: TRBJ2-7; clone size: -; CDR3 DNA: TGTGCCAGCAGCCCCCGGGGGACAGGGGGGGGAGAGCAGTACTTC; CDR3 protein: CASSPRGTGGGEQYF
V gene: TRBV28; D gene: TRBD2; J gene: TRBJ2-2; clone size: few; CDR3 DNA: TGTGCCAGCAGTTCCCCGGGGGGAGCGAACACCGGGGAGCTGTTTTTT; CDR3 protein: CASSSPGGANTGELFF
V gene: TRBV28; D gene: -; J gene: TRBJ1-1; clone size: -; CDR3 DNA: TGTGCCAGCAGCCCTGGACAGACCAGGGAAGCTTTCTTT; CDR3 protein: CASSPGQTREAFF
V gene: TRBV29-1; D gene: TRBD2; J gene: TRBJ2-7; clone size: -; CDR3 DNA: TGCAGCTATCTTGCGGGTAGCGGGAGGTCCAACTACGAGCAGTACTTC; CDR3 protein: CSYLAGSGRSNYEQYF
V gene: TRBV28; D gene: TRBD1; J gene: TRBJ1-5; clone size: -; CDR3 DNA: TGTGCCAGCAGCTGGGACAGGGACTACAATCAGCCCCAGCATTTT; CDR3 protein: CASSWDRDYNQPQHF
V gene: TRBV5-6; D gene: TRBD2; J gene: TRBJ2-1; clone size: few; CDR3 DNA: TGTGCCAGCAGCTTTCCACTAGCGGGGATATACAATGAGCAGTTCTTC; CDR3 protein: CASSFPLAGIYNEQFF
V gene: TRBV27; D gene: TRBD1; J gene: TRBJ2-7; clone size: -; CDR3 DNA: TGTGCCAGCCGCCGGGACAGCCGCTTTGACGAGCAGTACTTC; CDR3 protein: CASRRDSRFDEQYF
V gene: TRBV4-3; D gene: -; J gene: TRBJ2-3; clone size: many; CDR3 DNA: TGCGCCAGCAGCCAATCCGGCCGGGGGGATACGCAGTATTTT; CDR3 protein: CASSQSGRGDTQYF
V gene: TRBV2; D gene: TRBD1; J gene: TRBJ2-7; clone size: -; CDR3 DNA: TGTGCCAGCAGTGAAGTGGGACAGGGGGCGACCAATCCCTACGAGCAGTACTTC; CDR3 protein: CASSEVGQGATNPYEQYF
V gene: TRBV5-1; D gene: -; J gene: TRBJ2-1; clone size: -; CDR3 DNA: TGCGCCAGCAGCATCCCTGGGAGTGAGCAGTTCTTC; CDR3 protein: CASSIPGSEQFF
V gene: TRBV7-9; D gene: -; J gene: TRBJ1-4; clone size: -; CDR3 DNA: TGTGCCAGCAGCTTATGGAAGGGCTCTAATGAAAAACTGTTTTTT; CDR3 protein: CASSLWKGSNEKLFF
V gene: TRBV15; D gene: -; J gene: TRBJ2-3; clone size: -; CDR3 DNA: TGTGCCACCAGCAGAGATTGGGGCACAGATACGCAGTATTTT; CDR3 protein: CATSRDWGTDTQYF
V gene: TRBV10-2; D gene: -; J gene: TRBJ2-6; clone size: -; CDR3 DNA: TGCGCCAGCAGTGATCCCGGGGCTGGGGCCAACGTCCTGACTTTC; CDR3 protein: CASSDPGAGANVLTF
V gene: TRBV6-6; D gene: -; J gene: TRBJ1-2; clone size: -; CDR3 DNA: TGTGCCAGCAGTTCGCGAAGGACAATAAACTATGGCTACACCTTC; CDR3 protein: CASSSRRTINYGYTF
V gene: TRBV19; D gene: -; J gene: TRBJ2-2; clone size: -; CDR3 DNA: TGTGCCAGCCACGCTAACGACAGGGGAGGGAACGGGGAGCTGTTTTTT; CDR3 protein: CASHANDRGGNGELFF
V gene: TRBV28; D gene: TRBD1; J gene: TRBJ1-2; clone size: -; CDR3 DNA: TGTGCCAGCAGCCCAGGGGGCGCTCCCTATGGCTACACCTTC; CDR3 protein: CASSPGGAPYGYTF